Listed below are T cell receptor beta chains from one sample, sequenced in a study of shared clonotypes between healthy human individuals. The method was immunoSEQ multiplex PCR; TCRdb's version includes in-frame clones alone and lacks a portion of them. The table lists 2 million to 3 million clones, 90% to 95% of them singletons, with approximately 0.36% in the top ten. The source material was naive CD4+ T cells from PBMCs. The receptors come from a man between 18 and 35 years old in good health. Some clones in this sample may be carry-over from other donors' samples. Both conserved end residues are part of each CDR3. D genes are given only for firm matches. The listing skips clone size in some rows; elsewhere it reads once, few, many or a size class.

j_call	v_call	clone_size	d_call	cdr3_nt	cdr3_aa
TRBJ2-3	TRBV5-1	-	TRBD2	TGCGCCAGCAGCCCCGGGACTAGCGAGAGCACAGATACGCAGTATTTT	CASSPGTSESTDTQYF
TRBJ2-1	TRBV11-2	-	TRBD2	TGTGCCAGCAGCCTAGGGGCGCGGGAGCTAAATGAGCAGTTCTTC	CASSLGARELNEQFF
TRBJ2-3	TRBV5-1	-	TRBD2	TGCGCCAGCAGCACTTTAGCGGGAGGCCCAGATACGCAGTATTTT	CASSTLAGGPDTQYF
TRBJ1-2	TRBV28	-	-	TGTGCCAGCAGCCTCCCCCCCGGGAACTATGGCTACACCTTC	CASSLPPGNYGYTF
TRBJ2-5	TRBV29-1	-	-	TGCAGCGTTGCGGGGCCTGAGGAGACCCAGTACTTC	CSVAGPEETQYF
TRBJ2-2	TRBV6-1	-	TRBD2	TGTGCCAGCAAATCTGAGGGCGCGGGGGCCGGGGAGCTGTTTTTT	CASKSEGAGAGELFF
TRBJ1-3	TRBV7-2	-	TRBD1	TGTGCCAGCAGCTCAATACAGGGGAAAGGAAACACCATATATTTT	CASSSIQGKGNTIYF
TRBJ2-3	TRBV5-4	-	TRBD2	TGTGCCAGCAGAAACCTAGCGGGAGCGTTGGATACGCAGTATTTT	CASRNLAGALDTQYF
TRBJ2-2	TRBV11-1	-	-	TGTGCCAGCAGGAGATTCAGGGGCCTAGACTCTAACACCGGGGAGCTGTTTTTT	CASRRFRGLDSNTGELFF
TRBJ1-2	TRBV9	-	-	TGTGCCAGCCAACGGGACCTGTCGTATGGCTACACCTTC	CASQRDLSYGYTF
TRBJ1-1	TRBV28	-	-	TGTGCCAGCAGTTTAAGGTCCGGGAGGGCTTTCTTT	CASSLRSGRAFF
TRBJ1-5	TRBV2	-	-	TGTGCCAGCAGGACGGAGGCCAATCAGCCCCAGCATTTT	CASRTEANQPQHF
TRBJ2-3	TRBV5-6	-	TRBD2	TGTGCCAGCAGCCGGGGGGGGACGCCCTCGATCGGGCAGTATTTT	CASSRGGTPSIGQYF
TRBJ2-2	TRBV7-9	-	TRBD1	TGTGCCAGCAGCCGGACAGGGGCTTACACCGGGGAGCTGTTTTTT	CASSRTGAYTGELFF
TRBJ1-2	TRBV6-4	-	TRBD1	TGTGCCAGCAGTGATACTCCCTACAGTCTGGGGACAGGGGGCGAAGCCTTC	CASSDTPYSLGTGGEAF
TRBJ2-1	TRBV10-3	-	TRBD2	TGTGCCATCGAAAGAGGGACAGGATTAGCGGGAGGGAACAATGAGCAGTTCTTC	CAIERGTGLAGGNNEQFF
TRBJ2-1	TRBV7-2	-	TRBD2	TGTGCCAGCAGCTTGGGACTAGCTTACAATGAGCAGTTCTTC	CASSLGLAYNEQFF
TRBJ2-5	TRBV6-1	-	-	TGTGCCATCAGTGAACGGAATAGGCATGGTCAAGAGACCCAGTACTTC	CAISERNRHGQETQYF
TRBJ1-5	TRBV10-2	-	-	TGCGCCAGCAGTGAGCTAAATCAGCCCCAGCATTTT	CASSELNQPQHF
TRBJ2-5	TRBV29-1	-	-	TGCAGCGCCACCGAGTACCGGGAGACCCAGTACTTC	CSATEYRETQYF
TRBJ2-7	TRBV5-6	-	-	TGTGCCAGCAGCTCGAGGTTCAGGTACGAGCAGTACTTC	CASSSRFRYEQYF
TRBJ2-7	TRBV5-1	-	-	TGCGCCAGCAGCTCGGTAGACTACCCCAGCTCCTACGAGCAGTACTTC	CASSSVDYPSSYEQYF
TRBJ1-2	TRBV10-2	-	-	TGCGCCAGCAGAAGGTACAAGGGTGAATATGGCTACACCTTC	CASRRYKGEYGYTF
TRBJ2-1	TRBV12-5	-	-	TGTGCTAGTGGTTTCCAGACTAATACTGAGCAGTTCTTC	CASGFQTNTEQFF
TRBJ2-1	TRBV7-3	-	TRBD2	TGTGCCAGCAGCTTGACTAGCTGGAGCTCCTACAATGAGCAGTTCTTC	CASSLTSWSSYNEQFF
TRBJ1-1	TRBV15	-	TRBD1	TGTGCCACCAGCAGAGATTGGGGACAGGGTTGGGGAACTGAAGCTTTCTTT	CATSRDWGQGWGTEAFF
TRBJ2-7	TRBV6-6	once	-	TGTGCCAGCACCAGAGGAATGGATTTTCCGTTAATCGAGCAGTACTTC	CASTRGMDFPLIEQYF
TRBJ2-1	TRBV10-1	-	TRBD2	TGCGCCAGCAGTGAAGGAGCGGGGGGCACCTACAATGAGCAGTTCTTC	CASSEGAGGTYNEQFF
TRBJ1-3	TRBV2	once	-	TGTGCCAGCAGTGAACTGGGCGCTTATGGAAACACCATATATTTT	CASSELGAYGNTIYF
TRBJ2-7	TRBV6-1	-	-	TGTGCCAGCAGTCAGACCCGGCGGGCCTCCTACGAGCAGTACTTC	CASSQTRRASYEQYF
TRBJ2-7	TRBV29-1	-	TRBD1	TGCAGCGTTGCTCCGAGACAGGGGTCCTACGAGCAGTACTTC	CSVAPRQGSYEQYF
TRBJ2-3	TRBV5-1	-	-	TGCGCCAGCAGTGGGAAAGGGGTCAGTACAGATACGCAGTATTTT	CASSGKGVSTDTQYF
TRBJ2-1	TRBV28	-	-	TGTGCCAGCAGGGATAATGAGCAGTTCTTC	CASRDNEQFF
TRBJ2-5	TRBV18	-	-	TGTGCCAGCTCACTGGAGGAGACCCAGTACTTC	CASSLEETQYF
TRBJ2-5	TRBV6-1	-	-	TGTGCCAGCAGTGGGTTCGGGGGGACAGTCCAAGAGACCCAGTACTTC	CASSGFGGTVQETQYF
TRBJ1-3	TRBV9	-	-	TGTGCCAGCAGCGCGGGTTCTGGAAACACCATATATTTT	CASSAGSGNTIYF
TRBJ1-1	TRBV7-9	-	TRBD1	TGTGCCAGCAGCTCCGACAGGGGCACTGAAGCTTTCTTT	CASSSDRGTEAFF
TRBJ1-5	TRBV7-9	-	-	TGTGCCAGCAGCTTAGGTCTGGCAGACAATCAGCCCCAGCATTTT	CASSLGLADNQPQHF
TRBJ1-1	TRBV30	-	TRBD1	TGTGCCTGGAGCAGACGTCAGGGGGTGGGTGGCACTGAAGCTTTCTTT	CAWSRRQGVGGTEAFF
TRBJ1-1	TRBV7-3	-	-	TGTGCCAGCAGCCCACACACAGGGAACACTGAAGCTTTCTTT	CASSPHTGNTEAFF
TRBJ1-5	TRBV2	-	-	TGTGCCAGCGGGGGTGCGGGCGAACAGCCCCAGCATTTT	CASGGAGEQPQHF
TRBJ1-3	TRBV28	-	-	TGTGCCAGCAGTTTGGGAGGGGCATACACCATATATTTT	CASSLGGAYTIYF
TRBJ2-1	TRBV9	-	-	TGTGCCAGCAGCGTAGCAATGTGGAATGAGCAGTTCTTC	CASSVAMWNEQFF
TRBJ2-1	TRBV6-5	-	-	TGTGCCAGCAGTTACTCGGGGCGCAATGAGCAGTTCTTC	CASSYSGRNEQFF
TRBJ2-5	TRBV18	-	TRBD1	TGTGCCAGCTCACGTTCAGGACAGGAGTACCAAGAGACCCAGTACTTC	CASSRSGQEYQETQYF
TRBJ2-1	TRBV7-2	-	-	TGTGCCAGCAGCCCCGTTGGGACTTACAATGAGCAGTTCTTC	CASSPVGTYNEQFF
TRBJ2-7	TRBV28	-	-	TGTGCCAGCAGGCCTAGCCGCTCGGGCTACGAGCAGTACTTC	CASRPSRSGYEQYF
TRBJ1-5	TRBV10-3	-	-	TGTGCCATCAGTGACAGGGACCCCGGCAATCAGCCCCAGCATTTT	CAISDRDPGNQPQHF
TRBJ2-4	TRBV20-1	-	-	TGCAGTGCTTCCGGGGACATTCAGTACTTC	CSASGDIQYF
TRBJ2-7	TRBV7-9	-	TRBD1	TGTGCCAGCAGCTTGGGGGACAGGACCTACGAGCAGTACTTC	CASSLGDRTYEQYF
TRBJ2-7	TRBV28	-	-	TGTGCCAGCAGATCGGGATTCTACGAGCAGTACTTC	CASRSGFYEQYF
TRBJ2-7	TRBV7-9	-	TRBD2	TGTGCCAGCAGCCTAGGACTAGCGGGAGGAATATCTGCCGAGCAGTACTTC	CASSLGLAGGISAEQYF
TRBJ2-1	TRBV6-1	-	TRBD1	TGTGCCAGCAGTCCACAGGGACAGGGCTACAATGAGCAGTTCTTC	CASSPQGQGYNEQFF